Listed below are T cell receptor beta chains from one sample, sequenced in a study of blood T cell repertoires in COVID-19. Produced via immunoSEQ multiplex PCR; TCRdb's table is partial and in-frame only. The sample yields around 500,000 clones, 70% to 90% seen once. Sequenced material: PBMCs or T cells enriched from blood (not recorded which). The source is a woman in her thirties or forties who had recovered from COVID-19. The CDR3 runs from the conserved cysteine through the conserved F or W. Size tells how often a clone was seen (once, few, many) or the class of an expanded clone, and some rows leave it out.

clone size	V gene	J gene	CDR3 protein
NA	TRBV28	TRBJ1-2	CASSSRQNYGYTF
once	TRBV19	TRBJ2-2	CASSIDPGLAGAGELFF
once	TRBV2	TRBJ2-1	CASSLRRANEQFF
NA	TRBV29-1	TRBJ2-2	CSVVDGKLNTGELFF
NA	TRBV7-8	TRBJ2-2	CASSLSLSGTGELFF
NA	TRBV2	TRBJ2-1	CASSAPGLNGHNEQFF
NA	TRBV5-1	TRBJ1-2	CASSPGSRQGYGGYTF
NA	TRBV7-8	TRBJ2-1	CASSQGQVYTEQFF
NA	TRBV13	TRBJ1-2	CASSSTVYGYTF
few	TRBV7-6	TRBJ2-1	CASSHIRPPPGSYNEQFF
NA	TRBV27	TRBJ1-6	CASSRQGTDNSPLHF
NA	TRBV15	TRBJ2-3	CATSRGPGTGGTDTQYF
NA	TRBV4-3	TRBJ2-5	CASSLGTSGYQETQYF
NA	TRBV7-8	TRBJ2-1	CASSPSDTEQFF
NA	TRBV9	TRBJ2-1	CASSGIAGGLGYNEQFF
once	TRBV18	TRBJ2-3	CASSRGLETTDTQYF
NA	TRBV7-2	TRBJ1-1	CASSFTENTEAFF
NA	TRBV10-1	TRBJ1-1	CASRSDRVLTEAFF
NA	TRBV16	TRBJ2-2	CASSQSRTEKSTGELFF
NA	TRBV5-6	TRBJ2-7	CASSLDRIKQYF
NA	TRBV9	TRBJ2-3	CASSVSGTLTDTQYF
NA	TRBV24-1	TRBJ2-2	CATPQSNTGELFF
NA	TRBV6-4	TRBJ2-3	CASSDWGQTTDTQYF
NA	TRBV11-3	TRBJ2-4	CASSRGGSNIQYF
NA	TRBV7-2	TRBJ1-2	CASSHHRVFDANYGYTF
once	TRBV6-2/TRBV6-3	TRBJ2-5	CASSFGLPGETQYF
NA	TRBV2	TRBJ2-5	CASSTTSTEETQYF
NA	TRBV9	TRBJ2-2	CASSASQRLNTGELFF
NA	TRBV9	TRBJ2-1	CASSPLGTGPNEQFF
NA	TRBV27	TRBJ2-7	CASSAKHSSYEQYF
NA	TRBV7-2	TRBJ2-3	CASTRGQGDTQYF
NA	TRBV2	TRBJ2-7	CASRLAGEAYEQYF
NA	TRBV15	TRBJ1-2	CATSRDGGASYGYTF
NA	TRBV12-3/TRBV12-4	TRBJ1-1	CASSLAAEAFF
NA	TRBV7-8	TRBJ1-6	CASTPTDRDRDSPLHF
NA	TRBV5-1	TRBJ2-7	CASSWDSSGYEQYF
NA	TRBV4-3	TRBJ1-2	CASSHEVRQFYGYTF
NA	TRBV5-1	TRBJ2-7	CASSPWDREGYEQYF
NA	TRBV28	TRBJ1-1	CASRINREAFF
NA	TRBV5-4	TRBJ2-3	CASSFLSGSTDTQYF
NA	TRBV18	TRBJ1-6	CASSSGVLASPLHF
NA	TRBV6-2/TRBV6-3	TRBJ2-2	CASSPWLAGITGELFF
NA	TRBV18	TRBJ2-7	CASSPEGLAGDEQYF
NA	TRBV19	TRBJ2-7	CASSFRLAGAYEQYF
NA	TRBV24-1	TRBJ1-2	CATSDSDRVYGYTF
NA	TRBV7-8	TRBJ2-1	CASSSNSRNEQFF
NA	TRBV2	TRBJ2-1	CASSEVAGGWNEQFF
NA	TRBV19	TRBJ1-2	CASRSLDRVTGYTF
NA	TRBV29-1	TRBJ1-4	CSVAGTGDKLFF
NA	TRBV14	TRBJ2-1	CASSQGTSGYNEQFF
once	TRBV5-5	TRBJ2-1	CASSPGNSRLPHEQFF
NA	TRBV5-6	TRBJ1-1	CASSTSLPGTEAFF
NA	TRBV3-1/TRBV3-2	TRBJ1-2	CASSQGGPGYTF
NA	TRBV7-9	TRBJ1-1	CASRLQGYTEAFF
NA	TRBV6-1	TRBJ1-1	CASSRLQGTEAFF
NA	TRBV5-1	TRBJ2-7	CASSLGLGGVVTEQYF
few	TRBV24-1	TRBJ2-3	CATSRGQGSTDTQYF
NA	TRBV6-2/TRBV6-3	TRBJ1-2	CASSDEAYYGYTF
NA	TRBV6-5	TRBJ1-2	CASSSYLRDSFYGYTF